A single sample is the source of the 4 T cell receptor beta chains below, sequenced in a study of blood T cell repertoires in COVID-19. Assay: immunoSEQ multiplex PCR; the TCRdb copy retains only in-frame clones and omits some. Seen here are about 670,000 clones, 75% to 90% observed once, and the top ten hold approximately 0.3%. The sequencing sample was made of peripheral blood. The receptors here all came from a woman under 30 with acute or convalescent COVID-19.

V gene TRBV27 combines with J gene TRBJ1-2; 7 positions agree with TRBD1. CDR1 and CDR2 (germline): MNHEY, SMNVEV (reference sequence). The CDR3 covers 15 residues. V gave up 5 bases and J gave up 1 base; unmatched junction bases: 7. The CDR3: CASSTRQGLNYGYTF. CDR3 sequence (DNA): TGTGCCAGCAGTACTCGACAGGGCCTTAACTATGGCTACACCTTC.

The chain is built from TRBV4-3 and TRBJ2-1; 7 bases match TRBD1. The V gene end was trimmed by 2 bases and the J gene end by 6 bases; junction bases not matched to a gene: 4. The germline gives CDR1 LGHNA, CDR2 YSLEER. The CDR3 totals 14 residues. The CDR3: CASSQPRDSNEQFF. The CDR3 nucleotides read TGCGCCAGCAGCCAACCCCGGGACAGCAATGAGCAGTTCTTC.

This chain links TRBV19 with TRBJ1-3; no definite D call. V shed 8 bases and J shed 4 bases, with 6 bases lying between them. Germline V gene lookup returns CDR1 LNHDA and CDR2 SQIVND (reference sequence). This CDR3 has 11 residues. CDR3 DNA sequence: TGTGCCAGTGCGCGCGGAAACACCATATATTTT. Amino acids: CASARGNTIYF. Based on the CDR3 plus reference TRBV19 and TRBJ1-3, the full variable domain is DGGITQSPKYLFRKEGQNVTLSCEQNLNHDAMYWYRQDPGQGLRLIYYSQIVNDFQKGDIAEGYSVSREKKESFPLTVTSAQKNPTAFYLCASARGNTIYFGEGSWLTVV.

This clone was picked up one time. V gene TRBV9 combines with J gene TRBJ2-5; D may be TRBD2 (5 bases). CDR3 length: 14 amino acids. Trimming pared 3 bases from V and 7 bases from J, leaving 16 bases between. CDR1 and CDR2 (germline): SGDLS, YYNGEE. CDR3: CASSAETNEGTQYF. The CDR3 DNA follows: TGTGCCAGCAGCGCCGAGACTAACGAAGGGACCCAGTACTTC.